The 27 T cell receptor beta chains below were found in one sample sequenced in a study of T-cell reconstitution after alpha-beta-depleted transplantation in children (dated by TCRdb to the mid-2010s). Libraries came from PCR. The reads were generated on an Illumina HiSeq 2500. TCR libraries were prepared with molecular barcoding, using unique molecular identifiers to normalize TCRbeta repertoire quantification. TCRdb itself trimmed the public reads at Q25 with fastp, ran MiXCR and retained productive beta chains. Each record represents a unique CDR3 protein, reported with the most common genes and DNA among its rows. Across this sample there are about a million distinct CDR3 sequences, with 25% to 30% seen only once. The ten biggest clones cover roughly 31% of the sample. The treatment or condition label of this sample denotes: allogeneic hematopoietic cell transplantation with graft depleted of TCRalphabeta T cells and CD19 B cells.

This specimen consisted of PBMCs, mostly from graft donor cells, obtained 360 days after TCRalphabeta/CD19-depleted stem cell transplant. These TCRs come from a boy under two years old who had a stem cell transplant for SCID, so the T cells may come from the graft donor.

This clonotype turned up a few times. V gene TRBV5-1 combines with J gene TRBJ2-1, with 10 bases that match TRBD2. In germline, CDR1 is SGHRS, CDR2 YFSETQ. The junction had 10 bases not matched to a gene; V was cut back by 6 bases and J by 4 bases. The CDR3 totals 16 residues. CDR3 nucleotide sequence: TGCGCCAGCACCCCCTTAGCGGGGGGCCCATACAATGAGCAGTTCTTC. This encodes CASTPLAGGPYNEQFF.

This clonotype was counted a few times. V and J are TRBV29-1 and TRBJ2-5, with no clear D. The germline gives CDR1 SQVTM, CDR2 ANQGSEA. Trimming shortened V by 7 bases and J by 7 bases, and 10 bases separated the two germline ends. The CDR3 spans 10 residues. This chain's CDR3 is CSATTGTQYF. The CDR3 DNA sequence: TGCAGCGCCACCACGGGGACCCAGTACTTC. Full variable domain (rest looked up from reference TRBV29-1 and TRBJ2-5): SAVISQKPSRDICQRGTSLTIQCQVDSQVTMMFWYRQQPGQSLTLIATANQGSEATYESGFVIDKFPISRPNLTFSTLTVSNMSPEDSSIYLCSATTGTQYFGPGTRLLVL.

The rearrangement joins TRBV12-3 or TRBV12-4 to TRBJ1-5; the match to TRBD1 covers 7 bases. The trim removed 7 bases at V and 1 base at J, leaving 10 bases unmatched. The CDR3 is made up of 16 amino acids. The CDR3 loop reads CASMTGRAGSNQPQHF. In DNA, the CDR3 is TGTGCCAGCATGACAGGGCGCGCAGGGAGCAATCAGCCCCAGCATTTT.

There are a few counts of this clonotype. This chain links TRBV29-1 with TRBJ1-4, with no clear D. Trimming removed 7 bases from V and 2 bases from J, with 14 bases in between. This CDR3 contains 14 residues. The germline V gene encodes CDR1 SQVTM and CDR2 ANQGSEA. In DNA form, the CDR3 reads TGCAGCGCTCACCGCGGGGAGACTAATGAAAAACTGTTTTTT. It yields the protein CSAHRGETNEKLFF.

The V and J genes are TRBV18 and TRBJ2-1; TRBD2 matches at 8 bases. The V gene's germline CDR1 is KGHSH and CDR2 LQKENI. The CDR3 spans 16 residues. J gave up 2 bases and V 4 bases, and 7 bases lay outside the gene matches. CDR3 loop: CASSRLQRGPYNEQFF. As DNA, the CDR3 is TGTGCCAGCTCACGTCTCCAGCGGGGGCCCTACAATGAGCAGTTCTTC.

This rearrangement joins TRBV6-5 to TRBJ1-1, with 8 bases that match TRBD1. Germline assignment: CDR1 MNHEY and CDR2 SVGAGI. The V segment lost 2 bases and the J segment 3 bases; nucleotides outside the gene matches: 5. This CDR3 region has 15 residues. In nucleotides, the CDR3 is TGTGCCAGCAGTTACGCGACAGGGGTGGACACTGAAGCTTTCTTT. It is translated as CASSYATGVDTEAFF.

This chain uses TRBV7-3 with TRBJ2-3; D is undetermined. CDR1 is SGHTA and CDR2 is FQGTGA in the germline V gene. V was shortened by 1 base and J by 0 bases, with 11 bases between the two germline ends. The CDR3 has 16 amino acids. CDR3 DNA sequence: TGTGCCAGCAGCTTAAAGGGCGGAACTAGCACAGATACGCAGTATTTT. This gives the protein CASSLKGGTSTDTQYF.

The V call is TRBV2, the J call TRBJ2-3; no definite D call. V dropped 9 bases and J dropped 0 bases, with 16 bases sitting between them. Germline V gene data show CDR1 as SNHLY and CDR2 as FYNNEI. The length of the CDR3 is 15 residues. CDR3 bases: TGTGCCAGTCCCCCCGAGTTACCTAGCACAGATACGCAGTATTTT. Protein: CASPPELPSTDTQYF.

This chain links TRBV7-2 with TRBJ1-2; TRBD1 might be the D (5 bases). The V and J ends lost 7 bases and 4 bases respectively, with 13 bases between them. CDR1 and CDR2 (germline): SGHTA, FQGNSA. CDR3 length: 13 residues. CDR3 bases: TGTGCCAGCACCATGGGGGGTCCCTATGGCTACACCTTC. This codes for CASTMGGPYGYTF.

This clonotype turned up a few times. One end of the junction varies from germline; a read error may be responsible. The chain joins TRBV20-1 to TRBJ2-7; TRBD2 aligns across 14 bases. This CDR3 region has 18 residues. CDR1 is DFQATT, CDR2 SNEGSKA, per germline (reference sequence). The CDR3 bases are TGCAGTGCAAGAGCCTGGGGACTAGCGGGGGCCATTTCCTACGAGCAGTACTTC. Translating it yields CSARAWGLAGAISYEQYF.

The chain uses TRBV9 and TRBJ2-1, with unresolved D. Germline assignment: CDR1 SGDLS and CDR2 YYNGEE. The ends were cut back, 0 bases at V and 4 bases at J, with 11 bases in the middle. This CDR3 contains 15 residues. The CDR3 DNA is TGTGCCAGCAGCGTAGACTGGGGATATTACAATGAGCAGTTCTTC. Its protein product is CASSVDWGYYNEQFF.

The gene calls are TRBV4-1 and TRBJ2-1; possible D gene TRBD1, 6 bases. This CDR3 spans 16 amino acids. V was cut by 2 bases and J by 8 bases, with 19 bases left in between. Germline V lookup: CDR1 MGHRA, CDR2 YSYEKL. The CDR3 DNA reads as TGCGCCAGCAGCCAACCCAGCCAAACAGGGCTCCATGAGCAGTTCTTC. Residues: CASSQPSQTGLHEQFF.

The CDR3 reads CASSLVPQGLNTEAFF. CDR3 coding DNA: TGTGCCAGCAGCTTAGTCCCCCAGGGCTTGAACACTGAAGCTTTCTTT. The chain has TRBV7-2 and TRBJ1-1; the D gene is possibly TRBD1 (5 bases). CDR1 and CDR2 (germline): SGHTA, FQGNSA. V dropped 1 base and J dropped 0 bases, with 12 bases sitting between them. CDR3 size: 16 residues.

The chain carries TRBV27 and TRBJ2-7; D possibly matches TRBD1 or TRBD2 (5 bases each). From germline, CDR1 is MNHEY and CDR2 SMNVEV (reference sequence). Trimming stripped 3 bases from V and 6 bases from J, with 15 bases between. The CDR3 is made up of 14 amino acids. This CDR3 is CASSFADPGGEQYF. DNA for the CDR3: TGTGCCAGCAGTTTTGCGGACCCTGGGGGCGAGCAGTACTTC.

The chain couples TRBV12-3 or TRBV12-4 to TRBJ2-3; 9 bases map to TRBD1. The V gene end was trimmed by 6 bases and the J gene end by 4 bases; junction bases not matched to a gene: 8. The CDR3 is 15 residues long. The CDR3, as DNA: TGTGCCAGCAGCAAAGGACAGGGGCGCCCAGATACGCAGTATTTT. Translated, it gives CASSKGQGRPDTQYF.

The rearrangement uses TRBV10-3 and TRBJ2-7; D is possibly TRBD1 (5 bases). The V end was cut by 0 bases, the J end by 5 bases, with 17 bases between. The germline V gene has CDR1 ENHRY and CDR2 SYGVKD. The CDR3 has 16 residues. DNA for the CDR3: TGTGCCATCAGTGAGTCCCGGCAGGGAAGTACCAACGAGCAGTACTTC. Translation gives CAISESRQGSTNEQYF.

This clonotype has just a few counts. V gene TRBV30 combines with J gene TRBJ2-1; 7 nucleotides agree with TRBD1. The CDR3 extends over 14 amino acids. Germline V CDR1 and CDR2: GTSNPN, SVGIG (reference sequence). The V and J ends lost 0 bases and 6 bases, in that order; junction bases with no gene match: 5. CDR3 sequence: CAWSVRRQGNEQFF. CDR3 DNA: TGTGCCTGGAGTGTACGTAGACAGGGCAATGAGCAGTTCTTC.

This chain uses TRBV12-3 or TRBV12-4 with TRBJ1-1, with TRBD1 matching 8 bases. The CDR3 has 15 residues. V shed 4 bases, J shed 1 base, and the junction held 5 bases outside the gene matches. CDR3 DNA: TGTGCCAGCAGTTACAGGGGGACCACGAACACTGAAGCTTTCTTT. Its protein product is CASSYRGTTNTEAFF.

V is TRBV28 and J is TRBJ2-3; 12 bases align to TRBD2. The junction had 15 bases not matched to a gene; V was cut back by 1 base and J by 1 base. The germline V gene has CDR1 MDHEN and CDR2 SYDVKM. The CDR3 is 21 amino acids. CDR3 protein: CASSLLGLAGGLSTGTDTQYF. CDR3 sequence (DNA): TGTGCCAGCAGTTTATTGGGGCTAGCGGGGGGGCTATCTACTGGCACAGATACGCAGTATTTT.

The count of this clonotype is one. The rearrangement uses TRBV11-2 and TRBJ2-5, with D unclear. CDR1 is SGHAT, CDR2 FQNNGV, per germline. V was clipped by 1 base and J by 5 bases, with 14 bases between them. CDR3 size: 15 residues. In nucleotides, the CDR3 is TGTGCCAGCAGCTTAGTCAAAGTCGGCAGGGAGACCCAGTACTTC. It yields the protein CASSLVKVGRETQYF.

CDR3 sequence: CASSLGQPGEQYF. CDR3 nucleotide sequence: TGTGCCAGCAGTTTAGGGCAGCCTGGGGAGCAGTACTTC. The V and J genes are TRBV12-3 or TRBV12-4 and TRBJ2-7; D unclear. With 1 base removed from V and 7 bases from J, the gap between germline ends came to 11 bases. The CDR3 has 13 amino acids.

This clonotype was observed a few times. The chain combines TRBV7-8 with TRBJ2-1; TRBD2 matches 8 bases. Germline CDR1 is SGHVS and CDR2 is FQNEAQ. The CDR3 extends over 15 amino acids. Trimming removed 7 bases from V and 3 bases from J; junction bases left unmatched: 8. The CDR3 reads CASNRAGAGYNEQFF. CDR3 DNA: TGTGCCAGCAATCGAGCGGGGGCGGGCTACAATGAGCAGTTCTTC.

The chain is built from TRBV24-1 and TRBJ2-1, with unresolved D. The CDR3 is 14 residues long. Trimming stripped 3 bases from V and 8 bases from J, with 13 bases between. Germline CDR1 and CDR2: KGHDR and SFDVKD. The CDR3 sequence is CATSDRVGSDEQFF. The DNA for the CDR3 is TGTGCCACCAGTGATCGGGTAGGGTCGGATGAGCAGTTCTTC.

This clonotype was detected a few times. This chain connects TRBV28 to TRBJ1-2; 7 positions match TRBD1. V gave up 3 bases and J gave up 8 bases; unmatched junction bases: 6. From germline, CDR1 is MDHEN and CDR2 SYDVKM. This CDR3 is built from 13 residues. CDR3 coding DNA: TGTGCCAGCAGTTTGGCCCAGGGGGAGGGCTACACCTTC. Translated: CASSLAQGEGYTF.

The chain links TRBV7-3 to TRBJ2-3; D remains unclear. The V and J ends lost 1 base and 6 bases respectively, with 8 bases between them. The germline gives CDR1 SGHTA, CDR2 FQGTGA. The CDR3 has 13 residues. The DNA for the CDR3 is TGTGCCAGCAGCTTAATAGAGTATGATACGCAGTATTTT. Residues: CASSLIEYDTQYF.

Only a few counts were recorded for this clonotype. The chain joins TRBV5-1 to TRBJ2-5; D remains unclear. Trimming removed 0 bases from V and 4 bases from J, with 10 bases in between. This CDR3 contains 14 residues. The germline V gene has CDR1 SGHRS and CDR2 YFSETQ. The CDR3 here is CASSLVDGAETQYF. The CDR3 DNA is TGCGCCAGCAGCTTGGTGGATGGAGCAGAGACCCAGTACTTC.

The chain uses TRBV5-1 and TRBJ1-5, with a possible D match to TRBD1 (6 bases). CDR3 length: 14 residues. Germline V gives CDR1 SGHRS, CDR2 YFSETQ. Trimming left V 3 bases short and J 7 bases short, with 14 bases between. The DNA for the CDR3 is TGCGCCAGCAGCTCCGGACAAGGGGGGCAGCCCCAGCATTTT. Residues: CASSSGQGGQPQHF.